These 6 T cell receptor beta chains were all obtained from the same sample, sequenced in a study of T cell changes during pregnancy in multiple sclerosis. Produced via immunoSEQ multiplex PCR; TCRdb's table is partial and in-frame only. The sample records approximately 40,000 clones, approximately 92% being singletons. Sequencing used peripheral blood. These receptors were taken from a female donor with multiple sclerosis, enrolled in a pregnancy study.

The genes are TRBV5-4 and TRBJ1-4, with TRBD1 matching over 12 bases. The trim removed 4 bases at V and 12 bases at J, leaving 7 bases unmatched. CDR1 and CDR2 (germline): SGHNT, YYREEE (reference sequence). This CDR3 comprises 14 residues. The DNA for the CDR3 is TGTGCCAGCAGCCCGGGACAGGGGGCATGGGAACTGTTTTTT. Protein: CASSPGQGAWELFF.

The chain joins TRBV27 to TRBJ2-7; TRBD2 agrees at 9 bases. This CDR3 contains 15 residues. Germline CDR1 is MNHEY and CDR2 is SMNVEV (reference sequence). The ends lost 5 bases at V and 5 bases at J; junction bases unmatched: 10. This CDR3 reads CASSIPGTSYHEQYF. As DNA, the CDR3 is TGTGCCAGCAGTATACCCGGGACTAGCTACCACGAGCAGTACTTC.

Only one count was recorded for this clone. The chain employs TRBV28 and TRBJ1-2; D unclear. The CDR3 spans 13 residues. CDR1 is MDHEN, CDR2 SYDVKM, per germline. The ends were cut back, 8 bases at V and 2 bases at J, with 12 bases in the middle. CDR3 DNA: TGTGCCAGCGCCCCTGGAATCAACTATGGCTACACCTTC. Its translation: CASAPGINYGYTF.

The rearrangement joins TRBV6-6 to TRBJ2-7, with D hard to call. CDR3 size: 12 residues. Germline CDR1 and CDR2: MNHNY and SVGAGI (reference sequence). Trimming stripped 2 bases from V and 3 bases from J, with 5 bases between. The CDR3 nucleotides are TGTGCCAGCAGTTACGAGGTCTACGAGCAGTACTTC. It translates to CASSYEVYEQYF.

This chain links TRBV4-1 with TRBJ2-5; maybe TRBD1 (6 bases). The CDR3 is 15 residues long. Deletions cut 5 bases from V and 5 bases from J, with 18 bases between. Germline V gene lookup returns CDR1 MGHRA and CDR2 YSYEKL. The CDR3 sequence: CASSFRGGGGETQYF. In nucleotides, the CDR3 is TGCGCCAGCAGCTTTAGAGGTGGGGGCGGGGAGACCCAGTACTTC.

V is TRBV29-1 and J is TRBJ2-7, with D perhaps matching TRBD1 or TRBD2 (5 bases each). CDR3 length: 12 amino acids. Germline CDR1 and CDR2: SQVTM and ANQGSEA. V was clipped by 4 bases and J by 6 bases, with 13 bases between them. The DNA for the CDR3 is TGCAGCGTTGGTGGGGGTCTCAGCGAGCAGTACTTC. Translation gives CSVGGGLSEQYF.